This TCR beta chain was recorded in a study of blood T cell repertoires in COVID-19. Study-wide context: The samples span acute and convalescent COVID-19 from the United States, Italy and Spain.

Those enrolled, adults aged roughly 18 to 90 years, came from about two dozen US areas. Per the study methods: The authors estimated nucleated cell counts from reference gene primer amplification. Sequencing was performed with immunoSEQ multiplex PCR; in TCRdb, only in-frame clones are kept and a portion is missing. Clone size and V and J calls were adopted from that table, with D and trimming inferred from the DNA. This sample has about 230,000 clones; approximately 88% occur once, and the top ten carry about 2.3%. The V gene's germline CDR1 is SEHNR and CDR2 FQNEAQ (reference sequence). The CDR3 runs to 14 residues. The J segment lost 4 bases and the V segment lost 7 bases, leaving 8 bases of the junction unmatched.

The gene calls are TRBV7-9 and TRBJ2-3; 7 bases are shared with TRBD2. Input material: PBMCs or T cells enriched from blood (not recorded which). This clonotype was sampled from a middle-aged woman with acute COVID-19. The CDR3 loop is CASTPLAGADTQYF. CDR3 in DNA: TGTGCCAGCACTCCTCTTGCGGGGGCAGATACGCAGTATTTT.